A single sample is the source of the 25 T cell receptor beta chains below, sequenced in a study of chemoradiotherapy in HPV16-positive cancers. Assay: immunoSEQ multiplex PCR; the TCRdb copy retains only in-frame clones and omits some. Here the sample spans tens of thousands of clones, approximately 84% being singletons. The sample consisted of blood, taken from a patient who underwent chemoradiotherapy. The receptors were gathered from a human donor with HPV-associated anogenital cancer.

The V gene is TRBV10-3, the J gene TRBJ1-5, with D hard to call. V lost 1 base, J lost 4 bases, and 5 bases lay in between. CDR3 length equals 13 residues. CDR1 is ENHRY and CDR2 is SYGVKD in the germline V gene. In nucleotides, the CDR3 is TGTGCCATCAGTGAGTTGGAGAATCAGCCCCAGCATTTT. This sequence encodes CAISELENQPQHF.

The rearrangement joins TRBV28 to TRBJ2-7, with 8 bases that match TRBD1. J was trimmed by 11 bases and V by 3 bases; bases with no gene match: 12. The CDR3 contains 14 residues. Germline loops: CDR1 MDHEN, CDR2 SYDVKM. The CDR3 region is CASSFRDRGLMEYF. The CDR3 DNA is TGTGCCAGCAGTTTCCGTGACAGGGGCTTAATGGAGTACTTC.

The rearrangement links TRBV5-4 to TRBJ2-3; TRBD2 aligns across 7 bases. CDR3 length: 15 amino acids. Germline values: CDR1 SGHNT, CDR2 YYREEE (reference sequence). Germline trimming cut 1 base from V and 1 base from J; bases unmatched to any gene: 3. The CDR3 DNA reads TGTGCCAGCAGCTTGAGCGGGGTCGGCACAGATACGCAGTATTTT. This gives the protein CASSLSGVGTDTQYF.

The rearrangement joins TRBV5-6 to TRBJ2-7; D is perhaps TRBD1 or TRBD2 (5 bases each). Germline CDR1 reads SGHDT; CDR2 reads YYEEEE. Trimming shortened V by 4 bases and J by 0 bases, and 14 bases separated the two germline ends. There are 15 residues in the CDR3. CDR3 loop: CASSPPGPTSYEQYF. CDR3 nucleotide sequence: TGTGCCAGCAGCCCCCCGGGACCGACCTCCTACGAGCAGTACTTC.

V gene TRBV5-8 combines with J gene TRBJ2-5; 8 bases line up with TRBD2. Germline loops: CDR1 SGHTS, CDR2 YDEGEE. Trimming took 3 bases from V and 2 from J; bases not matched to a gene: 6. This CDR3 contains 15 residues. The CDR3, as DNA: TGTGCCAGCAGCTACCCCGGGACTAGACAAGAGACCCAGTACTTC. It codes for CASSYPGTRQETQYF.

The chain joins TRBV7-2 to TRBJ1-5, with 7 bases that match TRBD1. With V trimmed by 1 base and J by 0 bases, 9 bases remained unmatched. The CDR3 is made up of 18 amino acids. Germline values: CDR1 SGHTA, CDR2 FQGNSA. The CDR3 DNA reads as TGTGCCAGCAGCTTAGTCGGGGTTGCAGGGGGTAGCAATCAGCCCCAGCATTTT. Amino acids: CASSLVGVAGGSNQPQHF.

The V call is TRBV5-1, the J call TRBJ2-2; TRBD1 matches 10 bases. This CDR3 is 14 amino acids long. Losses at the gene ends were 5 bases for V and 4 bases for J; bases not matched to a gene: 2. Per germline, CDR1 SGHRS and CDR2 YFSETQ. The chain's CDR3 is CASSRDRGTGELFF. The CDR3 DNA sequence: TGCGCCAGCAGTCGGGACAGGGGCACCGGGGAGCTGTTTTTT.

The CDR3 DNA reads as TGTGCCAGCAGCTTAAATTCCCCAGGGGGCCGGGGTGAAGCTTTCTTT. This translates into CASSLNSPGGRGEAFF. The chain has TRBV7-2 and TRBJ1-1; 8 positions match TRBD1. V lost 2 bases and J lost 7; bases outside the gene matches: 12. The germline CDR1 and CDR2 sequences are SGHTA and FQGNSA. The CDR3 is made up of 16 amino acids. The whole variable domain, remainder taken from reference TRBV7-2 and TRBJ1-1, is GAGVSQSPSNKVTEKGKDVELRCDPISGHTALYWYRQSLGQGLEFLIYFQGNSAPDKSGLPSDRFSAERTGGSVSTLTIQRTQQEDSAVYLCASSLNSPGGRGEAFFGQGTRLTVV.

The chain employs TRBV6-5 and TRBJ2-7, with D possibly being TRBD2 (5 bases). Germline CDR1 reads MNHEY; CDR2 reads SVGAGI. Trimming removed 9 bases from V and 5 bases from J, with 20 bases in between. The CDR3 is 14 residues long. Here the CDR3 reads CASGLGLGVHEQYF. CDR3 nucleotide sequence: TGTGCCAGTGGCCTCGGGCTGGGAGTCCACGAGCAGTACTTC.

V usage is TRBV27 and J usage is TRBJ2-3; D not certain. This CDR3 contains 15 residues. V was clipped by 7 bases and J by 4 bases, with 18 bases between them. In germline, CDR1 is MNHEY, CDR2 SMNVEV (reference sequence). The CDR3 here is CASIAQPPGPDTQYF. The CDR3 bases are TGTGCCAGCATCGCCCAGCCCCCCGGCCCAGATACGCAGTATTTT.

The chain has TRBV5-4 and TRBJ2-3; 8 bases match TRBD2. Germline V gene sequence: CDR1 SGHNT, CDR2 YYREEE (reference sequence). The CDR3 sequence is 16 residues long. The J segment lost 2 bases and the V segment lost 2 bases, leaving 7 bases of the junction unmatched. In DNA form, the CDR3 reads TGTGCCAGCAGCTTTCAGAGCGGGGGACCCACAGATACGCAGTATTTT. Encoded protein: CASSFQSGGPTDTQYF.

The rearrangement uses TRBV5-1 and TRBJ2-7; TRBD1 or TRBD2 may be the D gene (6 bases each). CDR1 and CDR2 (germline): SGHRS, YFSETQ. V was trimmed by 0 bases and J by 3 bases, leaving 13 bases between them. The CDR3 is made up of 15 amino acids. The CDR3 DNA is TGCGCCAGCAGCTTGGTGGGGGGCAACCTCTACGAGCAGTACGTC. It encodes CASSLVGGNLYEQYV.

This chain joins TRBV13 and TRBJ1-5; D unclear. The V gene lost 0 bases and the J gene lost 6 bases, with 9 bases spanning the gap. The CDR3 spans 14 residues. Looked up from germline, CDR1 is PRHDT and CDR2 is FYEKMQ (reference sequence). CDR3 DNA: TGTGCCAGCAGCTTAGGACCTGGGGTTCAGCCCCAGCATTTT. Amino acids: CASSLGPGVQPQHF.

This clone was detected once. The J gene is TRBJ1-2, the V gene TRBV5-5; 7 bases match TRBD1. This CDR3 comprises 14 residues. The germline V gene has CDR1 SGHKS and CDR2 YYEKEE (reference sequence). V lost 4 bases to trimming and J lost 5 bases; unmatched junction nucleotides: 8. This chain's CDR3 is CASSPDSGGYGYTF. In DNA form, the CDR3 reads TGTGCCAGCAGCCCGGACTCAGGGGGATATGGCTACACCTTC.

The chain combines TRBV5-1 with TRBJ1-3; 8 nucleotides match TRBD1. Germline lookup yields CDR1 SGHRS and CDR2 YFSETQ. V trimming: 0 bases; J trimming: 0 bases; junction bases outside the gene matches: 5. The CDR3 loop spans 17 amino acids. The CDR3 coding sequence is TGCGCCAGCAGCTTGGACGGGACAGGAAGCTCTGGAAACACCATATATTTT. This encodes CASSLDGTGSSGNTIYF.

The genes are TRBV7-2 and TRBJ2-7; 10 positions agree with TRBD1. CDR3 length: 15 residues. Germline V CDR1 and CDR2: SGHTA, FQGNSA. V dropped 5 bases and J dropped 5; count of bases not matched to a gene: 9. CDR3 bases: TGTGCCAGCAGCCCGCGACAGGGGGCGAGGAACGAGCAGTACTTC. This translates into CASSPRQGARNEQYF.

CDR3 protein: CASSWGTSGALQETQYF. The CDR3, as DNA: TGCGCCAGCAGCTGGGGGACTAGCGGGGCTCTCCAAGAGACCCAGTACTTC. The rearrangement joins TRBV5-1 to TRBJ2-5; TRBD2 agrees at 13 bases. The CDR3 is 17 amino acids. J was trimmed by 1 base and V by 3 bases; bases with no gene match: 6. Germline V gene lookup returns CDR1 SGHRS and CDR2 YFSETQ.

The chain uses TRBV5-1 and TRBJ1-2, with 10 bases matching TRBD1. This CDR3 is built from 16 residues. Germline V gene sequence: CDR1 SGHRS, CDR2 YFSETQ. V was clipped by 4 bases and J by 8 bases; unmatched bases: 14. The chain's CDR3 is CASSPGGTGAPEGYTF. The CDR3 bases are TGCGCCAGCAGCCCAGGGGGGACAGGGGCGCCAGAAGGCTACACCTTC.

This chain links TRBV14 with TRBJ1-1; unclear D gene. Germline V gene data show CDR1 as SGHDN and CDR2 as FVKESK. V lost 10 bases, J lost 1 base, and 4 bases lay in between. The CDR3 spans 10 residues. The CDR3 coding sequence is TGTGCCACAGGGAACACTGAAGCTTTCTTT. Its protein product is CATGNTEAFF.

The CDR3 DNA is TGTGCCAGTAGTATATCGGGACAGGGTTACAATGAGCAGTTCTTC. Amino acid sequence: CASSISGQGYNEQFF. V gene TRBV19 combines with J gene TRBJ2-1; 9 bases fit TRBD1. Germline V gene lookup returns CDR1 LNHDA and CDR2 SQIVND (reference sequence). The CDR3 runs 15 residues. V shed 2 bases and J 4 bases; nucleotides not matched to a gene: 3.

The chain joins TRBV5-6 to TRBJ1-3; 10 bases align to TRBD1. CDR1 is SGHDT, CDR2 YYEEEE, per germline. J was trimmed by 2 bases and V by 0 bases; bases with no gene match: 5. This CDR3 contains 17 residues. In nucleotides, the CDR3 is TGTGCCAGCAGCTTGGCGCCAGGGACAGGGGCTGGAAACACCATATATTTT. As protein: CASSLAPGTGAGNTIYF. Using reference TRBV5-6 and TRBJ1-3 for the parts outside the CDR3, the full variable domain is DAGVTQSPTHLIKTRGQQVTLRCSPKSGHDTVSWYQQALGQGPQFIFQYYEEEERQRGNFPDRFSGHQFPNYSSELNVNALLLGDSALYLCASSLAPGTGAGNTIYFGEGSWLTVV.

This clone was counted a single time. The rearrangement links TRBV10-3 to TRBJ2-5; a possible D gene is TRBD1 (6 bases). Trimming shortened V by 0 bases and J by 2 bases, and 7 bases separated the two germline ends. CDR1 is ENHRY and CDR2 is SYGVKD in the germline V gene. CDR3 length: 14 residues. The chain's CDR3 is CAISESDSQETQYF. CDR3 bases: TGTGCCATCAGTGAGTCGGACAGTCAAGAGACCCAGTACTTC.

The chain has TRBV6-1 and TRBJ2-7, with D possibly being TRBD1 (6 bases). Per the germline V gene, CDR1 is MNHNS and CDR2 is SASEGT. The V end was cut by 6 bases, the J end by 0 bases, with 15 bases between. The CDR3 is 15 residues long. For the CDR3, the DNA is TGTGCCAGCAGGGATCTCAGGGGTACCTCCTACGAGCAGTACGTC. Its protein product is CASRDLRGTSYEQYV.

This clone occurred once. The gene calls are TRBV5-1 and TRBJ1-6; D perhaps matches TRBD1 (6 bases). V was cut by 0 bases and J by 7 bases, with 11 bases left in between. CDR1 is SGHRS and CDR2 is YFSETQ in the germline V gene. The CDR3 consists of 15 residues. The CDR3 reads CASSLEQGTNSPLHF. The CDR3 DNA reads as TGCGCCAGCAGCTTGGAGCAGGGGACCAATTCACCCCTCCACTTT. Full variable domain (remainder filled in from reference TRBV5-1 and TRBJ1-6): KAGVTQTPRYLIKTRGQQVTLSCSPISGHRSVSWYQQTPGQGLQFLFEYFSETQRNKGNFPGRFSGRQFSNSRSEMNVSTLELGDSALYLCASSLEQGTNSPLHFGNGTRLTVT.

This chain connects TRBV7-9 to TRBJ2-1; the D is unclear. V lost 2 bases to trimming and J lost 6 bases, with 5 bases between them. CDR1 is SEHNR and CDR2 is FQNEAQ in the germline V gene (reference sequence). This CDR3 contains 12 residues. The CDR3 DNA is TGTGCCAGCAGCTTACCATTCAATGAGCAGTTCTTC. Translated, it gives CASSLPFNEQFF.